This TCR beta chain was recorded in a study of T cell changes during pregnancy in multiple sclerosis (dated by TCRdb to the late 2010s). With respect to the entire study: Changes in the T cell repertoire over the course of pregnancy were examined in this study in women with multiple sclerosis.

With regard to this clone: This clone's antigen is unknown. No quality values exist for individual bases; no much larger clone is one base distant.

The germline V gene supplies CDR1 ENHRY and CDR2 SYGVKD. Relative to germline, V is 10 bases shorter and J is 4 bases shorter, with 13 bases between their ends. Reading from cysteine to phenylalanine, the CDR3 counts 12 amino acids. The sequence is cut down to CDR3 DNA, 36 bases in frame from base 1. Libraries came from the immunoSEQ multiplex PCR assay. TCRdb limited this immuneACCESS table to in-frame rearrangements with V and J called. A share of clones is missing; checked studies link under half to unresolved V genes, and the rest is unexplained. The sample profile shows 100,000 to 150,000 clones; under 95% of them were found once. Around 6% of the sample is held by the ten biggest clonotypes.

This receptor was identified in a female donor with multiple sclerosis, enrolled in a pregnancy study. This material consisted of peripheral blood, taken before pregnancy. The chain joins TRBV10-3 to TRBJ1-1, and perhaps TRBD1 as D gene, on 5 matching bases. The DNA is as follows: TGTGCCACGGCGGGAGGGGTCACTGAAGCTTTCTTT. Its protein is CATAGGVTEAFF.